This T cell receptor beta chain was sequenced in a study of lymphopenia after photon versus proton radiotherapy. As concerns this clone: Its target is not known.

CDR3 length: 16 amino acids. V shed 2 bases and J 3 bases; nucleotides not matched to a gene: 6. The germline gives CDR1 SGHAT, CDR2 FQNNGV. The assay was immunoSEQ multiplex PCR, and TCRdb's table has in-frame clones only and misses some. In the table there are 30,000 to 45,000 clones, around 90% of which are singletons. Findings and limits, study-wide: After the lymphocyte nadir, photon-treated repertoires showed oligoclonal expansion, especially of CD8+ Temra cells. Larger post-nadir TCR diversity loss correlated inversely with survival in deceased patients.

V and J are TRBV11-2 and TRBJ2-7, with 11 bases lining up with TRBD2. The TCR comes from a man aged 60 to 69 with cholangiocarcinoma. The starting material was peripheral blood, obtained from a patient treated with photon-based radiotherapy. The CDR3 loop reads CASSLSGGLAGYEQYF. The CDR3 bases are TGTGCCAGCAGCTTATCAGGAGGACTAGCGGGCTACGAGCAGTACTTC.